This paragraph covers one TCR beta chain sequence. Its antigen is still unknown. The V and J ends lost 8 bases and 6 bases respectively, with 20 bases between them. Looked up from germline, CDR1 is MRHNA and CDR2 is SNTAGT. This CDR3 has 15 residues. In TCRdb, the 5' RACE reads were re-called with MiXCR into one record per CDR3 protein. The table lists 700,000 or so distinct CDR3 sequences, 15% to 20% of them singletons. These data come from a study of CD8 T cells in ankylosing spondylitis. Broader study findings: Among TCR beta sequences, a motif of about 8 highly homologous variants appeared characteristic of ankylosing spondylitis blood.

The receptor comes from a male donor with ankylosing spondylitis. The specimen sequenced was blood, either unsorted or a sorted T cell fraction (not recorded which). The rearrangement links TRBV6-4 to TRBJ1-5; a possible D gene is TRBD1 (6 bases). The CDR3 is CASAPDGGAGQPQHF. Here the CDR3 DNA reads TGTGCCAGCGCCCCAGACGGGGGCGCGGGTCAGCCCCAGCATTTT.